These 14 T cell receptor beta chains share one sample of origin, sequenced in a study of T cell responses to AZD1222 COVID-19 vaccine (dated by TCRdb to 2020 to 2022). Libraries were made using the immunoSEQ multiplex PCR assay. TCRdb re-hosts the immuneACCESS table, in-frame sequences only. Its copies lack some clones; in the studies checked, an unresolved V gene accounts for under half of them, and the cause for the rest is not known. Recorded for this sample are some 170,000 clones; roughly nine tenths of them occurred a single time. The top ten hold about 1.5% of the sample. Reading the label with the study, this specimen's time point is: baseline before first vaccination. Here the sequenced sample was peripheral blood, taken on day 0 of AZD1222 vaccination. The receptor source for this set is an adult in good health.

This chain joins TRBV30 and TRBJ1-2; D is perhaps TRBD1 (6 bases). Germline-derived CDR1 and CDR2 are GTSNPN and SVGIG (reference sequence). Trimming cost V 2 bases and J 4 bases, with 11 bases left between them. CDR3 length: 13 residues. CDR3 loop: CAWSQDRRYGYTF. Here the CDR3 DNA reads TGTGCCTGGAGTCAAGACAGGCGCTATGGCTACACCTTC.

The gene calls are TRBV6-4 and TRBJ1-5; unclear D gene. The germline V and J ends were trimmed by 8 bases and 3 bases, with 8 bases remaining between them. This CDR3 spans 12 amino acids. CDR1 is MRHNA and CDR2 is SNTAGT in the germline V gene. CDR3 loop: CASPDYNQPQHF. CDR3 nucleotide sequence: TGTGCCAGCCCCGATTACAATCAGCCCCAGCATTTT.

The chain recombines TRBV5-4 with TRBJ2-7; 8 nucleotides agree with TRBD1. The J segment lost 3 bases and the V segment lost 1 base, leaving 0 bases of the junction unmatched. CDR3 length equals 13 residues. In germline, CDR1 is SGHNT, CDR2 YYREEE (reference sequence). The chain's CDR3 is CASSLTGGYEQYF. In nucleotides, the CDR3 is TGTGCCAGCAGCTTGACAGGGGGCTACGAGCAGTACTTC.

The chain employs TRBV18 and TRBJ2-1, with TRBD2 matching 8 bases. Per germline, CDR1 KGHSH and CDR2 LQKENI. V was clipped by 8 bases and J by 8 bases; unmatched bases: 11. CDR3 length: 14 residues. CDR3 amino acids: CASTTSGLLHEQFF. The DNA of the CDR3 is TGTGCCAGCACAACTAGCGGCCTCTTGCATGAGCAGTTCTTC.

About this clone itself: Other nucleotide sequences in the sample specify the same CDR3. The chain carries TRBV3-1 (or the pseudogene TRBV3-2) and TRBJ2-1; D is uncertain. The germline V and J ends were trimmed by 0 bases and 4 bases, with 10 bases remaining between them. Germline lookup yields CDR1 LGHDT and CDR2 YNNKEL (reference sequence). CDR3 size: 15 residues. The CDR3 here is CASSQELGSYNEQFF. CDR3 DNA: TGTGCCAGCAGCCAAGAGCTGGGAAGTTACAATGAGCAGTTCTTC.

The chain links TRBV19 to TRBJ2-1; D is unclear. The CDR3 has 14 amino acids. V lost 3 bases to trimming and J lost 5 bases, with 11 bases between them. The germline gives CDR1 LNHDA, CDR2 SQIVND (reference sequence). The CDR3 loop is CASSILGSNNEQFF. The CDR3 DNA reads TGTGCCAGTAGTATTTTAGGCAGTAACAATGAGCAGTTCTTC.

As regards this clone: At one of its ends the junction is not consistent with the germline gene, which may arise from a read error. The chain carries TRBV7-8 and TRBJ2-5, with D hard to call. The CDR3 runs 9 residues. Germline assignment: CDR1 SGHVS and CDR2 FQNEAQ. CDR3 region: CASSPTPHF. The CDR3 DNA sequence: TGTGCCAGCAGCCCAACCCCGCACTTC.

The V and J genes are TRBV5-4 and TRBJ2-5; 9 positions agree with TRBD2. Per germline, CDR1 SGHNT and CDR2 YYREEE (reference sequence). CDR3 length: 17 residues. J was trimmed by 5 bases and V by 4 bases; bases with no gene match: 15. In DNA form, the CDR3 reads TGTGCCAGCAGCCGTACGGGGGCGGGAGGGTTTGTCGAGACCCAGTACTTC. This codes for CASSRTGAGGFVETQYF.

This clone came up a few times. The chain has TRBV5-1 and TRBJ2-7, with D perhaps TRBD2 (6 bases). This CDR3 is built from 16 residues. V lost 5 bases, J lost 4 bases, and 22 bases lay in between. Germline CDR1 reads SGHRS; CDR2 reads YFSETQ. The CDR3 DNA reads TGCGCCAGCAGGCCCCGGGTCCAGGGAGGTCCATACGAGCAGTACTTC. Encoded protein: CASRPRVQGGPYEQYF. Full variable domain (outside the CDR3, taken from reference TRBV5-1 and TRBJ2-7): KAGVTQTPRYLIKTRGQQVTLSCSPISGHRSVSWYQQTPGQGLQFLFEYFSETQRNKGNFPGRFSGRQFSNSRSEMNVSTLELGDSALYLCASRPRVQGGPYEQYFGPGTRLTVT.

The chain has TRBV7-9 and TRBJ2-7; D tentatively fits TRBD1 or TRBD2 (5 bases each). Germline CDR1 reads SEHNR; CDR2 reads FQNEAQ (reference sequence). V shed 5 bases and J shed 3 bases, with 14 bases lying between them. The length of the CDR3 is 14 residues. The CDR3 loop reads CASSPGTSDYEQYF. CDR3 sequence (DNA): TGTGCCAGCAGCCCCGGGACGTCTGACTACGAGCAGTACTTC.

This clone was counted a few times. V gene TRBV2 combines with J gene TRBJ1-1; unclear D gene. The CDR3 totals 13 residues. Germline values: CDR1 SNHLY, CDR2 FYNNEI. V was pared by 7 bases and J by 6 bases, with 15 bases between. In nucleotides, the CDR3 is TGTGCCAGCACCGTCCCGAAGCCTCCTGAAGCTTTCTTT. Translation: CASTVPKPPEAFF.

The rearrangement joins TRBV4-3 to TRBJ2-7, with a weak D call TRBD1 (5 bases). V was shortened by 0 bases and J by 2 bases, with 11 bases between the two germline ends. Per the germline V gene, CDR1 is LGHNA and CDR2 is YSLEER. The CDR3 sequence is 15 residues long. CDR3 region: CASSQEGRGAYEQYF. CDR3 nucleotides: TGCGCCAGCAGCCAAGAGGGTAGGGGTGCCTACGAGCAGTACTTC.

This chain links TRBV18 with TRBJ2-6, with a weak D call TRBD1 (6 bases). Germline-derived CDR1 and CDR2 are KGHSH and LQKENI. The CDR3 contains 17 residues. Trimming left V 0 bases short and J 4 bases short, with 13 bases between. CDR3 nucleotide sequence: TGTGCCAGCTCACCACCGGCGCAGGGGATCGGGGCCAACGTCCTGACTTTC. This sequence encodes CASSPPAQGIGANVLTF. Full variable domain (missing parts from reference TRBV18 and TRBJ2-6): NAGVMQNPRHLVRRRGQEARLRCSPMKGHSHVYWYRQLPEEGLKFMVYLQKENIIDESGMPKERFSAEFPKEGPSILRIQQVVRGDSAAYFCASSPPAQGIGANVLTFGAGSRLTVL.

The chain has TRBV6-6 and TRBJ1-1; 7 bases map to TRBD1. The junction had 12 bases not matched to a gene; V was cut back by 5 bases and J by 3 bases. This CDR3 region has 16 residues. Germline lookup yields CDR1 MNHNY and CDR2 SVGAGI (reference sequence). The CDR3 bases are TGTGCCAGCAGTCAAAGACAGGGCAGGAGGGACACTGAAGCTTTCTTT. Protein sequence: CASSQRQGRRDTEAFF.